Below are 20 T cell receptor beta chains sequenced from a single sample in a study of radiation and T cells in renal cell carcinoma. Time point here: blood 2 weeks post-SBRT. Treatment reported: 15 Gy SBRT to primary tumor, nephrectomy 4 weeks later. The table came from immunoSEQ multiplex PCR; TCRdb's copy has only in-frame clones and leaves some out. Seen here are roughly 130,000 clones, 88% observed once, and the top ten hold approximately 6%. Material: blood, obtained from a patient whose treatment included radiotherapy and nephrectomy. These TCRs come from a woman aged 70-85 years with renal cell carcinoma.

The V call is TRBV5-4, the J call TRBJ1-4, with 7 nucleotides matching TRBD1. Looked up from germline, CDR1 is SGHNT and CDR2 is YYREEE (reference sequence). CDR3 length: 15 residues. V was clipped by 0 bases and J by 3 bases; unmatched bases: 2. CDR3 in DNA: TGTGCCAGCAGCTTGGAGGGGGCGTCTAATGAAAAACTGTTTTTT. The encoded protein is CASSLEGASNEKLFF. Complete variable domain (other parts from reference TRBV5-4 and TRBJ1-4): ETGVTQSPTHLIKTRGQQVTLRCSSQSGHNTVSWYQQALGQGPQFIFQYYREEENGRGNFPPRFSGLQFPNYSSELNVNALELDDSALYLCASSLEGASNEKLFFGSGTQLSVL.

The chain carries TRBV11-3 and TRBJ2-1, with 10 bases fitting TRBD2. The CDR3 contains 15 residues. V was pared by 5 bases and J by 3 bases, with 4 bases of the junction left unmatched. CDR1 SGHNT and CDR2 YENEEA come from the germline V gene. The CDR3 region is CASSQLAGGYNEQFF. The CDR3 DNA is TGTGCCAGCAGCCAATTAGCGGGGGGCTACAATGAGCAGTTCTTC.

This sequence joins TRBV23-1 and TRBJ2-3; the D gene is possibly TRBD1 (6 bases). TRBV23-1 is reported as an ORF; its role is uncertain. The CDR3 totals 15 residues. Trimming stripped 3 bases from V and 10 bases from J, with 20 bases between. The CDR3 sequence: CASSHQGGPRGAQYF. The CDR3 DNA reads TGCGCCAGCAGTCACCAAGGGGGTCCCCGGGGTGCGCAGTATTTT.

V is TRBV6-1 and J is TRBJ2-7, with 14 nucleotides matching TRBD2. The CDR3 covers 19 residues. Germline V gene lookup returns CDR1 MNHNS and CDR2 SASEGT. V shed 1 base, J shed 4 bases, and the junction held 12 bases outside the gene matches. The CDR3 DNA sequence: TGTGCCAGCAGTGAAGGTGGGGGACTAGCGGGGGCCCGTTTATACGAGCAGTACTTC. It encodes CASSEGGGLAGARLYEQYF.

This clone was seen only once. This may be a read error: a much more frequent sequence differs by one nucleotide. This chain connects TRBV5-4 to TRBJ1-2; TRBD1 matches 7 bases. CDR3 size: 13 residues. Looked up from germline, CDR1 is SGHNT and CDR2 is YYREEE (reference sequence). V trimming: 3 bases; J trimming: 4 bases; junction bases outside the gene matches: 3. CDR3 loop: CASSSTGFYGYTF. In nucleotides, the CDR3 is TGTGCCAGCAGCTCGACAGGGTTCTATGGCTACACCTTC.

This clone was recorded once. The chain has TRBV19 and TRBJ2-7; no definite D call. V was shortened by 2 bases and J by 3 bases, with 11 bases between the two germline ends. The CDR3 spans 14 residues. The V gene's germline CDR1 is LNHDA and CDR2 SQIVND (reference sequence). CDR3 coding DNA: TGTGCCAGTAGTATATGGGCAGGAGTCTACGAGCAGTACTTC. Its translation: CASSIWAGVYEQYF.

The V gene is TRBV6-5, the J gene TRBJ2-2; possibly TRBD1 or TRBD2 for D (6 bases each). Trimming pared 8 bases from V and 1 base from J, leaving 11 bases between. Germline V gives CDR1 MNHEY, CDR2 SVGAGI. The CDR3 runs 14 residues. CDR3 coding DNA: TGTGCCAGCCGGGGGCGGGGGAACACCGGGGAGCTGTTTTTT. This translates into CASRGRGNTGELFF.

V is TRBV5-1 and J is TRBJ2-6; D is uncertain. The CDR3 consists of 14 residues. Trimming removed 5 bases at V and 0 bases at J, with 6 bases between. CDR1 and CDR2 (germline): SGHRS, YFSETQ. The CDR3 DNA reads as TGCGCCAGCAGACGGAGCTCTGGGGCCAACGTCCTGACTTTC. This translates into CASRRSSGANVLTF. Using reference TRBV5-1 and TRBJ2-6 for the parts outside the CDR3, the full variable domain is KAGVTQTPRYLIKTRGQQVTLSCSPISGHRSVSWYQQTPGQGLQFLFEYFSETQRNKGNFPGRFSGRQFSNSRSEMNVSTLELGDSALYLCASRRSSGANVLTFGAGSRLTVL.

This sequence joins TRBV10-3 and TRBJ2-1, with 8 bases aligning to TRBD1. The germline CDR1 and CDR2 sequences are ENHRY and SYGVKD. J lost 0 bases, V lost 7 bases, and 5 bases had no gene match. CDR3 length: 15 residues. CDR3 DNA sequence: TGTGCCATCACCCGTGACAGGGGCTCCTACAATGAGCAGTTCTTC. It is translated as CAITRDRGSYNEQFF.

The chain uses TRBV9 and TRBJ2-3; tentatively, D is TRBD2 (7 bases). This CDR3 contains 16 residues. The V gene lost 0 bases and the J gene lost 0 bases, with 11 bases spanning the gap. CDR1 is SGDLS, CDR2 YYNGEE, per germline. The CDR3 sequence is CASSVVSGGSTDTQYF. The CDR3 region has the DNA TGTGCCAGCAGCGTAGTATCGGGGGGCAGCACAGATACGCAGTATTTT.

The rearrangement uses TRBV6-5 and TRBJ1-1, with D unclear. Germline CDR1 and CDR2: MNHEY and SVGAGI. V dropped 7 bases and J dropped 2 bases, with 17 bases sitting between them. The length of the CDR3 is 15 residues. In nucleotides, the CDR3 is TGTGCCAGCAATCCAAGTTTACCCTTAAACACTGAAGCTTTCTTT. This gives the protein CASNPSLPLNTEAFF.

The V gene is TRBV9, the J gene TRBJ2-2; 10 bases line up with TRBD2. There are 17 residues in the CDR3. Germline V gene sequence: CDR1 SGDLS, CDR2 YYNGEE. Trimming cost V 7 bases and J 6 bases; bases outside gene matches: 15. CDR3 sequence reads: CASAPRASGGASGELFF. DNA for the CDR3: TGTGCCAGCGCTCCGCGGGCCAGCGGGGGGGCATCCGGGGAGCTGTTTTTT.

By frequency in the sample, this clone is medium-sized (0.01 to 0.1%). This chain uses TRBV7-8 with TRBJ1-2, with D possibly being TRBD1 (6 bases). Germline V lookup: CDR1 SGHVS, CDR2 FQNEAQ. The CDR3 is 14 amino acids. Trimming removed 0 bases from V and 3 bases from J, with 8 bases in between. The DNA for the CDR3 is TGTGCCAGCAGCTTAGCAGGGGGAGACTATGGCTACACCTTC. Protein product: CASSLAGGDYGYTF.

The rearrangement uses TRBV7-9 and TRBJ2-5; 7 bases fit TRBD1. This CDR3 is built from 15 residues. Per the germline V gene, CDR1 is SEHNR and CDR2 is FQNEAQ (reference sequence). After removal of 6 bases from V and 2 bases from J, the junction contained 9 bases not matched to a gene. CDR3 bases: TGTGCCAGCAGTTACATCCCGGGACAGCAAGAGACCCAGTACTTC. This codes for CASSYIPGQQETQYF.

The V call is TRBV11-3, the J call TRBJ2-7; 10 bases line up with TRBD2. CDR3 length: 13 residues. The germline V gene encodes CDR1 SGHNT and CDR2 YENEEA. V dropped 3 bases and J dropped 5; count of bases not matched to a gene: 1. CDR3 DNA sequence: TGTGCCAGCAGCTTGGGACTAGCGAACGAGCAGTACTTC. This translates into CASSLGLANEQYF.

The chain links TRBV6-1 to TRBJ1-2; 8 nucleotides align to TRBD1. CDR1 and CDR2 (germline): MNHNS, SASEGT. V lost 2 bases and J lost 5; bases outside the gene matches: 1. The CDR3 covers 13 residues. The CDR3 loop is CASSETGGYGYTF. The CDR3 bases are TGTGCCAGCAGTGAAACAGGGGGGTATGGCTACACCTTC.

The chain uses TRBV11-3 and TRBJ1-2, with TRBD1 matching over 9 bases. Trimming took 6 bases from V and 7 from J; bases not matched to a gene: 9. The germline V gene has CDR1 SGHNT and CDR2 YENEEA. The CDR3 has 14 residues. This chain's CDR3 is CASSTGTGFSGYTF. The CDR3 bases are TGTGCCAGCAGTACCGGGACAGGGTTCTCTGGCTACACCTTC. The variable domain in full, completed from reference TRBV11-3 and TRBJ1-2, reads EAGVVQSPRYKIIEKKQPVAFWCNPISGHNTLYWYLQNLGQGPELLIRYENEEAVDDSQLPKDRFSAERLKGVDSTLKIQPAELGDSAVYLCASSTGTGFSGYTFGSGTRLTVV.

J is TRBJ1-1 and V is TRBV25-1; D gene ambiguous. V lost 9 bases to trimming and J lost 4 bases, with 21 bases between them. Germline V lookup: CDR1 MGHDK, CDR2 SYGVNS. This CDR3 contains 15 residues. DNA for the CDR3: TGTGCCAGTCCGCCCCTATTACTTCCACGCACTGAAGCTTTCTTT. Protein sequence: CASPPLLLPRTEAFF.

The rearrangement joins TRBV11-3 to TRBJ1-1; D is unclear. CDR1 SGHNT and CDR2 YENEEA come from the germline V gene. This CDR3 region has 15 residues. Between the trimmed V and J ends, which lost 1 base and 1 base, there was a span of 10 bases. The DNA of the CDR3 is TGTGCCAGCAGCTTAGGGTGGGGTGGGAACACTGAAGCTTTCTTT. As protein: CASSLGWGGNTEAFF.

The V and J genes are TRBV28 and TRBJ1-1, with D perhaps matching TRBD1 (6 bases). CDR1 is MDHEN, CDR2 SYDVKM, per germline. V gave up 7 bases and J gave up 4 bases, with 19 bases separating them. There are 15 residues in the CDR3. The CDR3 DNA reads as TGTGCCAGCACTTGGACGGGGGGGCGTAGCACTGAAGCTTTCTTT. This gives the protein CASTWTGGRSTEAFF.